One T cell receptor (beta chain) is described in this entry. Its antigen is not identified. The CDR3 contains 13 residues. V lost 0 bases to trimming and J lost 9 bases, with 11 bases between them. Germline V gene data show CDR1 as MNHNY and CDR2 as SVGAGI (reference sequence). The sample is drawn from a study of T cell responses to AZD1222 COVID-19 vaccine. Study-wide results and limits: Without day 14 samples, only post-peak T cell repertoires were studied. Among AZD1222 vaccinees, only six or seven were seropositive at baseline. White British ancestry dominated among donors, who included more females, and clonal diversity was possibly underestimated.

Here immunoSEQ multiplex PCR was the method, and the copy in TCRdb shows in-frame clones only, minus some. The sample lists some 200,000 clones, more than 85% occurring once. The material was peripheral blood, obtained on day 0 of MenACWY control vaccination. V is TRBV6-6 and J is TRBJ2-5; no clear D. The TCR originated in an adult in good health. The CDR3 DNA is TGTGCCAGCAGTTACTCCCGGCCCCGAGCCCAGTACTTC. Its protein is CASSYSRPRAQYF.